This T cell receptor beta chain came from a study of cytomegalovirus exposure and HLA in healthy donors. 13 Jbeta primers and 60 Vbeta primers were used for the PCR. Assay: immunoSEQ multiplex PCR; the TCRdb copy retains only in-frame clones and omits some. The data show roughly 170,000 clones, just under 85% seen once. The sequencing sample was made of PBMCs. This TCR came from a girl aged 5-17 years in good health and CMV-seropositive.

In DNA, the CDR3 is TGTGCCAGCAGCCAAGTCGCTACCAAGAACACCGGGGAGCTGTTTTTT. The encoded protein is CASSQVATKNTGELFF. The chain uses TRBV4-2 and TRBJ2-2; D remains ambiguous. Germline CDR1 is LGHNA and CDR2 is YNFKEQ. V was clipped by 1 base and J by 1 base, with 10 bases between them. The CDR3 totals 16 residues.